The 16 T cell receptor beta chains in this list originate from one sample, sequenced in a study of shared clonotypes between healthy human individuals. Clones were read by immunoSEQ multiplex PCR, and TCRdb kept only the in-frame ones, dropping some. The data show over 400,000 clones, with more than 65% seen just once and about an eighth held by the top ten. Sequencing was done on a sample of PBMCs. These receptors all come from a woman in her 40s in good health. Some clones in this sample may be carry-over from other donors' samples.

Only a few counts were recorded for this clone. V is TRBV6-1 and J is TRBJ2-1; D gene ambiguous. The CDR3 is 11 residues long. Looked up from germline, CDR1 is MNHNS and CDR2 is SASEGT. The V gene lost 5 bases and the J gene lost 8 bases, with 7 bases spanning the gap. The chain's CDR3 is CASSLSYEQFF. The CDR3 bases are TGTGCCAGCAGTCTTTCCTATGAGCAGTTCTTC.

This clone appeared a few times. A read error likely explains this, since a far larger clone differs by one base. In the same sample, other DNA sequences code for this CDR3. The J gene is TRBJ1-2, the V gene TRBV29-1; D is unclear. Trimming stripped 4 bases from V and 2 bases from J, with 8 bases between. This CDR3 has 12 amino acids. CDR1 and CDR2 (germline): SQVTM, ANQGSEA. In nucleotides, the CDR3 is TGCAGCGTTGTATGGACGAACTATGGCTACACCTTC. Protein sequence: CSVVWTNYGYTF.

This clone appeared once. V gene TRBV9 combines with J gene TRBJ1-4, with a weak D call TRBD1 (5 bases). V was trimmed by 0 bases and J by 4 bases, leaving 13 bases between them. The CDR3 is made up of 16 amino acids. The germline V gene encodes CDR1 SGDLS and CDR2 YYNGEE. The CDR3 loop is CASSVGWQGGNEKLFF. DNA of the CDR3: TGTGCCAGCAGCGTAGGGTGGCAGGGAGGTAATGAAAAACTGTTTTTT.

This clone was observed at least ten times. The chain is built from TRBV6-4 and TRBJ2-1; possibly TRBD1 or TRBD2 for D (5 bases each). The germline V gene has CDR1 MRHNA and CDR2 SNTAGT. The V gene lost 2 bases and the J gene lost 0 bases, with 8 bases spanning the gap. This CDR3 is 15 amino acids long. CDR3 loop: CASSDGTSSYNEQFF. As DNA, the CDR3 is TGTGCCAGCAGTGACGGGACCAGCTCCTACAATGAGCAGTTCTTC.

DNA of the CDR3: TGCGCCAGCAGCTATAGCTCCAATGAAAAACTGTTTTTT. Its translation: CASSYSSNEKLFF. The J gene is TRBJ1-4, the V gene TRBV5-1; D gene unclear. The germline V gene encodes CDR1 SGHRS and CDR2 YFSETQ. The CDR3 loop spans 13 amino acids. V lost 3 bases and J 5 bases, leaving 8 bases between the germline ends.

The V and J genes are TRBV6-6 and TRBJ1-5; no clear D gene. Between the trimmed V and J ends, which lost 8 bases and 2 bases, there was a span of 13 bases. Germline CDR1 reads MNHNY; CDR2 reads SVGAGI (reference sequence). There are 14 residues in the CDR3. In DNA, the CDR3 is TGTGCCAGCGCGAACGGTCTGGGCAATCAGCCCCAGCATTTT. Amino acid sequence: CASANGLGNQPQHF.

This rearrangement joins TRBV5-1 to TRBJ2-1; D might be TRBD1 (5 bases). The CDR3 consists of 14 residues. With 4 bases removed from V and 3 bases from J, the gap between germline ends came to 11 bases. Germline CDR1 SGHRS, CDR2 YFSETQ. Here the CDR3 reads CASSPDRNYNEQFF. As DNA, the CDR3 is TGCGCCAGCAGCCCAGACAGAAACTACAATGAGCAGTTCTTC. The variable domain in full, completed from reference TRBV5-1 and TRBJ2-1, reads KAGVTQTPRYLIKTRGQQVTLSCSPISGHRSVSWYQQTPGQGLQFLFEYFSETQRNKGNFPGRFSGRQFSNSRSEMNVSTLELGDSALYLCASSPDRNYNEQFFGPGTRLTVL.

This chain uses TRBV2 with TRBJ1-1; TRBD1 is a possible D gene (6 bases). Looked up from germline, CDR1 is SNHLY and CDR2 is FYNNEI. V was pared by 6 bases and J by 1 base, with 12 bases between. The CDR3 has 14 amino acids. Written as DNA, the CDR3 is TGTGCCAGCAGAACCGTGACAGGGAACACTGAAGCTTTCTTT. It is translated as CASRTVTGNTEAFF.

The J gene is TRBJ2-2, the V gene TRBV19, with 8 bases that match TRBD1. Germline CDR1 LNHDA, CDR2 SQIVND (reference sequence). This CDR3 has 14 residues. Germline trimming cut 5 bases from V and 5 bases from J; bases unmatched to any gene: 4. The CDR3 region is CASSSRQGTGELFF. Here the CDR3 DNA reads TGTGCCAGTAGTTCCAGACAGGGGACCGGGGAGCTGTTTTTT.

About this clone itself: Only one base separates this from a far larger clonotype, so it likely reflects a read error. As DNA, the CDR3 is TGTGCCTGGTCGTCTGGTCTAGAGGGAGGGGAGCAGTACTTC. Its protein is CAWSSGLEGGEQYF. The chain uses TRBV30 and TRBJ2-7; 7 nucleotides align to TRBD2. The V gene end was trimmed by 5 bases and the J gene end by 7 bases; junction bases not matched to a gene: 14. Germline CDR1 is GTSNPN and CDR2 is SVGIG (reference sequence). The CDR3 has 14 residues.

The chain combines TRBV19 with TRBJ1-5; no definite D call. This CDR3 spans 13 amino acids. Germline V gene sequence: CDR1 LNHDA, CDR2 SQIVND (reference sequence). V shed 5 bases and J shed 8 bases, with 13 bases lying between them. Here the CDR3 DNA reads TGTGCCAGTAGTGCTGAATCGAGAAAGCCCCAGCATTTT. This codes for CASSAESRKPQHF.

This clone showed up just once. V usage is TRBV18 and J usage is TRBJ2-6; the D is unclear. Germline loops: CDR1 KGHSH, CDR2 LQKENI. The CDR3 runs 17 residues. Deletions cut 2 bases from V and 0 bases from J, with 11 bases between. The CDR3 DNA reads as TGTGCCAGCTCACCAGAGTTGTGGAGCTCTGGGGCCAACGTCCTGACTTTC. Amino acid sequence: CASSPELWSSGANVLTF.

About this clone itself: This clone may be a read error of a much larger clone one base away. V is TRBV5-5 and J is TRBJ1-2; tentative D call: TRBD1 (5 bases). Deletions cut 0 bases from V and 4 bases from J, with 7 bases between. The length of the CDR3 is 13 residues. Germline CDR1 reads SGHKS; CDR2 reads YYEKEE (reference sequence). For the CDR3, the DNA is TGTGCCAGCAGCTTGGACAGGCGCTATGGCTACACCTTC. Protein: CASSLDRRYGYTF.

As to this clone: Given a far larger clone just one base away, this is likely a sequencing read error. This sample also contains other DNA sequences that code for the same CDR3. The chain links TRBV29-1 to TRBJ2-1, with D maybe TRBD2 (5 bases). Between the trimmed V and J ends, which lost 6 bases and 6 bases, there was a span of 12 bases. This CDR3 region has 12 residues. Germline values: CDR1 SQVTM, CDR2 ANQGSEA. The CDR3 sequence: CSVGERTNEQFF. The CDR3 DNA sequence: TGCAGCGTCGGGGAGAGGACCAATGAGCAGTTCTTC.

Concerning this clone: With a far larger clone one base away, a read error is the likely cause. This sequence joins TRBV4-1 and TRBJ2-1; 7 bases align to TRBD2. Germline CDR1 and CDR2: MGHRA and YSYEKL. J was trimmed by 9 bases and V by 3 bases; bases with no gene match: 11. CDR3 size: 15 residues. In nucleotides, the CDR3 is TGCGCCAGCAGCCAGCCCCTAGCGGTAGCCGGTGAGCAGTTCTTC. It translates to CASSQPLAVAGEQFF.

CDR3 sequence reads: CASSLAGQGRGEQYF. DNA for the CDR3: TGTGCCAGCAGCTTGGCTGGGCAGGGAAGGGGCGAGCAGTACTTC. The chain links TRBV5-6 to TRBJ2-7; weak D call: TRBD1 (5 bases). Per germline, CDR1 SGHDT and CDR2 YYEEEE. This CDR3 region has 15 residues. The germline V and J ends were trimmed by 0 bases and 6 bases, with 16 bases remaining between them.